This entry lists 31 T cell receptor beta chains sequenced from one sample in a study of technical replicates of blood from a handful of donors. Repertoires were generated with immunoSEQ multiplex PCR, while TCRdb's copy carries only in-frame clones and drops some. The sample lists 80,000 to 95,000 clones, approximately 95% seen once, with around 0.25% in the top ten. The specimen sequenced was T cells isolated from PBMCs. The receptors come from a human donor in good health.

This clone was seen a single time. This chain joins TRBV6-1 and TRBJ1-3; 7 bases are a match to TRBD1. V gave up 7 bases and J gave up 4 bases; unmatched junction bases: 7. The CDR3 consists of 14 residues. CDR1 MNHNS and CDR2 SASEGT come from the germline V gene. The DNA of the CDR3 is TGTGCCAGCACAGTTTACAGGGGAGGAAACACCATATATTTT. Its protein is CASTVYRGGNTIYF.

The rearrangement joins TRBV6-5 to TRBJ1-5; weak D call: TRBD1 (5 bases). Germline-derived CDR1 and CDR2 are MNHEY and SVGAGI. The germline V and J ends were trimmed by 0 bases and 0 bases, with 6 bases remaining between them. This CDR3 has 15 residues. The CDR3 bases are TGTGCCAGCAGTTACTCACAGGCTAGCAATCAGCCCCAGCATTTT. Its translation: CASSYSQASNQPQHF.

The chain recombines TRBV10-3 with TRBJ2-3, with 13 bases that match TRBD2. Germline CDR1 and CDR2: ENHRY and SYGVKD. Trimming removed 6 bases from V and 6 bases from J; junction bases left unmatched: 3. This CDR3 has 14 residues. CDR3: CAIRGTSGTDTQYF. CDR3 coding DNA: TGTGCCATCAGGGGGACTAGCGGGACGGATACGCAGTATTTT.

This clone appeared a single time. The CDR3, as DNA: TGTGCCAGCAGTTCTTCAGTAATCGGGAGCTCCTACGAGCAGTACTTC. Protein: CASSSSVIGSSYEQYF. The rearrangement links TRBV27 to TRBJ2-7, with D possibly TRBD2 on 6 matching bases. The V gene lost 4 bases and the J gene lost 0 bases, with 16 bases spanning the gap. Germline values: CDR1 MNHEY, CDR2 SMNVEV (reference sequence). The CDR3 contains 16 residues.

The rearrangement joins TRBV19 to TRBJ2-2; possibly TRBD2 for D (5 bases). V lost 4 bases, J lost 1 base, and 16 bases lay in between. Germline V gene sequence: CDR1 LNHDA, CDR2 SQIVND (reference sequence). CDR3 length: 17 residues. In DNA form, the CDR3 reads TGTGCCAGTAGTACCCTCGAGGGTCTCCAGAACACCGGGGAGCTGTTTTTT. This sequence encodes CASSTLEGLQNTGELFF. The entire variable domain, with the rest obtained from reference TRBV19 and TRBJ2-2, is as follows: DGGITQSPKYLFRKEGQNVTLSCEQNLNHDAMYWYRQDPGQGLRLIYYSQIVNDFQKGDIAEGYSVSREKKESFPLTVTSAQKNPTAFYLCASSTLEGLQNTGELFFGEGSRLTVL.

V and J are TRBV28 and TRBJ1-2, with unresolved D. CDR1 and CDR2 from the germline V gene are MDHEN and SYDVKM. This CDR3 region has 11 residues. The V and J ends lost 4 bases and 3 bases respectively, with 3 bases between them. DNA for the CDR3: TGTGCCAGCAGTTCTGACTATGGCTACACCTTC. Its translation: CASSSDYGYTF.

The rearrangement joins TRBV7-9 to TRBJ2-1; D is perhaps TRBD2 (6 bases). The CDR3 runs to 16 residues. Germline V CDR1 and CDR2: SEHNR, FQNEAQ (reference sequence). Trimming shortened V by 6 bases and J by 2 bases, and 17 bases separated the two germline ends. CDR3 region: CASSPWGESTYNEQFF. In DNA form, the CDR3 reads TGTGCCAGCAGTCCATGGGGGGAATCGACCTACAATGAGCAGTTCTTC.

The chain recombines TRBV29-1 with TRBJ1-1; D uncertain. V shed 4 bases and J shed 0 bases, with 9 bases lying between them. The CDR3 totals 13 residues. CDR1 SQVTM and CDR2 ANQGSEA come from the germline V gene. The CDR3 bases are TGCAGCGTTGTCCGGTCTATGAACACTGAAGCTTTCTTT. Translating it yields CSVVRSMNTEAFF.

J is TRBJ1-1 and V is TRBV6-1; 9 positions agree with TRBD1. CDR1 is MNHNS and CDR2 is SASEGT in the germline V gene. CDR3 length: 17 residues. The trim removed 0 bases at V and 0 bases at J, leaving 5 bases unmatched. This CDR3 reads CASSEAWTGALNTEAFF. The CDR3 DNA is TGTGCCAGCAGTGAAGCGTGGACAGGGGCCCTGAACACTGAAGCTTTCTTT.

The genes are TRBV10-3 and TRBJ2-3; D not certain. This CDR3 has 12 residues. Germline loops: CDR1 ENHRY, CDR2 SYGVKD. V lost 6 bases to trimming and J lost 6 bases, with 10 bases between them. The CDR3: CAIRAPTDTQYF. The DNA for the CDR3 is TGTGCCATCAGAGCTCCCACTGATACGCAGTATTTT.

The J gene is TRBJ2-7, the V gene TRBV7-2; D gene ambiguous. V lost 3 bases and J 0 bases, leaving 6 bases between the germline ends. Germline CDR1 is SGHTA and CDR2 is FQGNSA. This CDR3 contains 13 residues. The CDR3 DNA is TGTGCCAGCAGCTTCGGCGGCTCCTACGAGCAGTACTTC. Protein sequence: CASSFGGSYEQYF.

The chain joins TRBV15 to TRBJ1-2; 7 bases line up with TRBD1. Unmatched junction bases numbered 13, after V lost 8 bases and J lost 1 base. The CDR3 has 16 amino acids. Germline-derived CDR1 and CDR2 are LNHNV and YYDKDF (reference sequence). The CDR3 is CATSKGRGDNNYGYTF. CDR3 coding DNA: TGTGCCACCTCGAAGGGCAGGGGGGATAATAACTATGGCTACACCTTC.

The chain is built from TRBV10-3 and TRBJ2-7; D is possibly TRBD1 (6 bases). V was shortened by 5 bases and J by 2 bases, with 10 bases between the two germline ends. Germline V gives CDR1 ENHRY, CDR2 SYGVKD. The CDR3 consists of 13 residues. This CDR3 reads CAISTGKAYEQYF. The CDR3 nucleotides read TGTGCCATCAGTACAGGGAAGGCCTACGAGCAGTACTTC.

The V gene is TRBV1, the J gene TRBJ1-4; no check of the table's D call, TRBD1, against the DNA was made. TRBV1 corresponds to a pseudogene. The CDR3 totals 16 residues. CDR3 protein: CTSSPDAGSTNEKLFF. In DNA, the CDR3 is TGCACCAGCAGCCCCGACGCAGGTTCAACTAATGAAAAACTGTTTTTT.

This clone has a single count. The chain recombines TRBV6-5 with TRBJ1-1; maybe TRBD1 (5 bases). Germline CDR1 reads MNHEY; CDR2 reads SVGAGI. The CDR3 is made up of 15 amino acids. The V end was cut by 6 bases, the J end by 3 bases, with 17 bases between. The CDR3 reads CASRAQGLLDTEAFF. Written as DNA, the CDR3 is TGTGCCAGCAGAGCGCAGGGCCTCTTGGACACTGAAGCTTTCTTT.

This chain joins TRBV7-8 and TRBJ1-2; 8 nucleotides agree with TRBD1. This CDR3 region has 13 residues. V dropped 5 bases and J dropped 6; count of bases not matched to a gene: 5. CDR1 and CDR2 (germline): SGHVS, FQNEAQ. The CDR3 region has the DNA TGTGCCAGCAGCCACCGACAGGGGAATGGCTACACCTTC. Its translation is CASSHRQGNGYTF.

V and J are TRBV13 and TRBJ2-2, with 9 bases lining up with TRBD1. Unmatched junction bases numbered 2, after V lost 5 bases and J lost 1 base. Germline-derived CDR1 and CDR2 are PRHDT and FYEKMQ (reference sequence). This CDR3 has 15 residues. DNA of the CDR3: TGTGCCAGCAGCCAGGGACAGGGGAACACCGGGGAGCTGTTTTTT. Residues: CASSQGQGNTGELFF.

The CDR3 DNA sequence: TGTGCCAGCAGTGATGGCGGGACAGGGCGGTACGAGCAGTACTTC. Protein: CASSDGGTGRYEQYF. The J gene is TRBJ2-7, the V gene TRBV6-1, with TRBD1 matching 9 bases. V lost 3 bases and J lost 4; bases outside the gene matches: 7. The CDR3 sequence is 15 residues long. The germline gives CDR1 MNHNS, CDR2 SASEGT.

This clone was counted once. J is TRBJ2-7 and V is TRBV18, with D perhaps matching TRBD1 (5 bases). V dropped 6 bases and J dropped 3 bases, with 18 bases sitting between them. The CDR3 loop spans 15 amino acids. Germline loops: CDR1 KGHSH, CDR2 LQKENI. CDR3 coding DNA: TGTGCCAGCTCTTTCACGATCGGACAAAACTACGAGCAGTACTTC. It yields the protein CASSFTIGQNYEQYF.

The gene calls are TRBV4-1 and TRBJ2-1, with 8 bases identical to TRBD2. The CDR3 spans 15 residues. Germline V gene sequence: CDR1 MGHRA, CDR2 YSYEKL. Trimming removed 3 bases from V and 8 bases from J; junction bases left unmatched: 9. CDR3 amino acids: CASSQGGGIFYEQFF. The CDR3 DNA sequence: TGCGCCAGCAGCCAGGGCGGGGGGATTTTCTATGAGCAGTTCTTC.

The chain recombines TRBV5-1 with TRBJ1-1; D uncertain. The CDR3 extends over 12 amino acids. The germline gives CDR1 SGHRS, CDR2 YFSETQ. Trimming stripped 0 bases from V and 5 bases from J, with 5 bases between. The CDR3 DNA follows: TGCGCCAGCAGCTTGGACGGGACTGAAGCTTTCTTT. Its protein is CASSLDGTEAFF. Full variable domain (outside the CDR3, taken from reference TRBV5-1 and TRBJ1-1): KAGVTQTPRYLIKTRGQQVTLSCSPISGHRSVSWYQQTPGQGLQFLFEYFSETQRNKGNFPGRFSGRQFSNSRSEMNVSTLELGDSALYLCASSLDGTEAFFGQGTRLTVV.

The CDR3 DNA sequence: TGTGCCACCCGTCAACCGGGACAGAACCCCTACGAGCAGTACTTC. This encodes CATRQPGQNPYEQYF. This chain links TRBV28 with TRBJ2-7, with 7 nucleotides matching TRBD1. The germline V gene encodes CDR1 MDHEN and CDR2 SYDVKM. Germline trimming cut 10 bases from V and 2 bases from J; bases unmatched to any gene: 14. The CDR3 totals 15 residues. The full variable domain, its missing parts supplied by reference TRBV28 and TRBJ2-7, is DVKVTQSSRYLVKRTGEKVFLECVQDMDHENMFWYRQDPGLGLRLIYFSYDVKMKEKGDIPEGYSVSREKKERFSLILESASTNQTSMYLCATRQPGQNPYEQYFGPGTRLTVT.

Concerning this clone itself: An end of the junction differs from the germline gene, which may be a read error. The chain links TRBV7-7 to TRBJ2-3; either TRBD1 or TRBD2 may fit D (5 bases each). Germline values: CDR1 SSHAT, CDR2 FNYEAQ (reference sequence). The CDR3 covers 15 residues. CDR3 sequence (DNA): TGTGCTAGCAGCTTAGGGGCTAGCCCCATAGATACGCAGTATTTT. Protein sequence: CASSLGASPIDTQYF. Looking up the rest from reference TRBV7-7 and TRBJ2-3 gives the full variable domain: GAGVSQSPRYKVTKRGQDVTLRCDPISSHATLYWYQQALGQGPEFLTYFNYEAQPDKSGLPSDRFSAERPEGSISTLTIQRTEQRDSAMYRCASSLGASPIDTQYFGPGTRLTVL.

The chain uses TRBV18 and TRBJ2-7, with 14 bases aligning to TRBD2. Germline trimming cut 3 bases from V and 2 bases from J; bases unmatched to any gene: 18. The CDR3 covers 21 residues. Germline V CDR1 and CDR2: KGHSH, LQKENI. DNA for the CDR3: TGTGCCAGCTCACCGGGACTAGCGGGAGACGTAGGAAACGTAGGGGCCTACGAGCAGTACTTC. Protein product: CASSPGLAGDVGNVGAYEQYF. The complete variable domain, with remaining parts taken from reference TRBV18 and TRBJ2-7, reads NAGVMQNPRHLVRRRGQEARLRCSPMKGHSHVYWYRQLPEEGLKFMVYLQKENIIDESGMPKERFSAEFPKEGPSILRIQQVVRGDSAAYFCASSPGLAGDVGNVGAYEQYFGPGTRLTVT.

The rearrangement joins TRBV9 to TRBJ2-5; 12 positions match TRBD1. Germline V CDR1 and CDR2: SGDLS, YYNGEE. The CDR3 is made up of 16 amino acids. With V trimmed by 1 base and J by 4 bases, 5 bases remained unmatched. CDR3 sequence reads: CASSVQGQGAGETQYF. CDR3 DNA sequence: TGTGCCAGCAGCGTACAGGGACAGGGGGCGGGAGAGACCCAGTACTTC.

The V and J genes are TRBV10-2 and TRBJ2-7, with D tentatively TRBD2 (6 bases). Germline V gene sequence: CDR1 WSHSY, CDR2 SAAADI. Deletions cut 10 bases from V and 1 base from J, with 14 bases between. This CDR3 has 13 residues. The CDR3 DNA reads TGCGCCACCCTAAAACGGGGGTCCTACGAGCAGTACTTC. This sequence encodes CATLKRGSYEQYF.

The chain couples TRBV6-5 to TRBJ1-4; D not resolved. Per the germline V gene, CDR1 is MNHEY and CDR2 is SVGAGI. The ends were cut back, 6 bases at V and 4 bases at J, with 6 bases in the middle. CDR3 length: 12 residues. This CDR3 is CASRRHNEKLFF. CDR3 DNA: TGTGCCAGCAGGAGACATAATGAAAAACTGTTTTTT.

The CDR3 DNA is TGTGCCAGCAGCTTAGAGGAGGTAGCGGGATTCTACGAGCAGTACTTC. Translated, it gives CASSLEEVAGFYEQYF. The V and J genes are TRBV7-6 and TRBJ2-7; 8 bases align to TRBD2. Germline CDR1 and CDR2: SGHVS and FNYEAQ. The ends lost 1 base at V and 3 bases at J; junction bases unmatched: 8. The CDR3 totals 16 residues.

The rearrangement joins TRBV2 to TRBJ2-5; 11 bases are shared with TRBD2. The CDR3 length is 16 residues. Per the germline V gene, CDR1 is SNHLY and CDR2 is FYNNEI. The trim removed 10 bases at V and 4 bases at J, leaving 14 bases unmatched. In nucleotides, the CDR3 is TGTGCCACCGCCGCCTTTAGCGGGAGGGCAGGAGAGACCCAGTACTTC. Translation gives CATAAFSGRAGETQYF. The full variable domain, in which reference TRBV2 and TRBJ2-5 provide the parts outside the CDR3, is EPEVTQTPSHQVTQMGQEVILRCVPISNHLYFYWYRQILGQKVEFLVSFYNNEISEKSEIFDDQFSVERPDGSNFTLKIRSTKLEDSAMYFCATAAFSGRAGETQYFGPGTRLLVL.

This chain joins TRBV6-5 and TRBJ2-2, with D maybe TRBD2 (6 bases). The CDR3 loop spans 16 amino acids. Germline V gene sequence: CDR1 MNHEY, CDR2 SVGAGI. Trimming took 4 bases from V and 3 from J, leaving 15 bases between them. The CDR3 nucleotides are TGTGCCAGCAGTTGGGACTGGCTCAGCGACACCGGGGAGCTGTTTTTT. As protein: CASSWDWLSDTGELFF.

In its sample, this clone was seen once. This chain connects TRBV6-1 to TRBJ2-3; D is undetermined. Germline lookup yields CDR1 MNHNS and CDR2 SASEGT. V lost 6 bases to trimming and J lost 0 bases, with 10 bases between them. CDR3 size: 14 residues. The CDR3 DNA sequence: TGTGCCAGCAGCCAGAGGAGTAGCACAGATACGCAGTATTTT. Translating gives CASSQRSSTDTQYF.